These 5 T cell receptor beta chains were all obtained from the same sample, sequenced in a study of T-cell memory formation after mild COVID-19. Using its own MiXCR run on the 5' RACE reads, TCRdb lists one record per CDR3 protein. The top ten hold roughly 25% of the sample, which has 110,000 to 150,000 distinct CDR3 sequences, approximately 26% seen once. The sequenced sample was PBMCs or a T cell subset sorted from them (not recorded which). These receptors all come from an adult woman who had mild COVID-19 (a few samples of this study predate the infection). Cell type and time point are not known.

The sample holds a few counts of this clonotype. The genes are TRBV11-2 and TRBJ2-5; the match to TRBD2 covers 9 bases. The length of the CDR3 is 17 residues. V was clipped by 1 base and J by 2 bases; unmatched bases: 8. Germline V gene data show CDR1 as SGHAT and CDR2 as FQNNGV. CDR3 amino acids: CASSLGGYAGGQETQYF. Here the CDR3 DNA reads TGTGCCAGCAGCTTAGGAGGATACGCGGGGGGGCAAGAGACCCAGTACTTC.

This clonotype was seen only a few times. The genes are TRBV4-1 and TRBJ2-5; 11 bases fit TRBD2. This CDR3 contains 16 residues. The V gene's germline CDR1 is MGHRA and CDR2 YSYEKL. Losses at the gene ends were 5 bases for V and 2 bases for J; bases not matched to a gene: 7. The CDR3 loop is CASSATGTSGQETQYF. The CDR3 bases are TGCGCCAGCAGCGCCACTGGGACTAGCGGACAAGAGACCCAGTACTTC.

The rearrangement links TRBV12-3 or TRBV12-4 to TRBJ2-3, with 7 bases lining up with TRBD2. Trimming removed 6 bases from V and 2 bases from J; junction bases left unmatched: 8. The CDR3 is 15 amino acids. CDR3 amino acids: CASSLQRGITDTQYF. DNA of the CDR3: TGTGCCAGCAGCTTACAGCGGGGTATCACAGATACGCAGTATTTT.

The rearrangement links TRBV24-1 to TRBJ1-5, with 7 positions matching TRBD1. V shed 3 bases and J 9 bases; nucleotides not matched to a gene: 13. Germline CDR1 KGHDR, CDR2 SFDVKD. The CDR3 contains 16 residues. Here the CDR3 DNA reads TGTGCCACCAGTGATCGGACAGGAGCCAAAGTTGGGCCCCAGCATTTT. Its protein product is CATSDRTGAKVGPQHF.

The chain combines TRBV15 with TRBJ2-3; TRBD2 aligns across 7 bases. With 2 bases clipped from V and 1 base from J, the junction kept 6 bases outside the gene matches. This CDR3 has 16 residues. Germline V gene data show CDR1 as LNHNV and CDR2 as YYDKDF (reference sequence). In nucleotides, the CDR3 is TGTGCCACCAGCAGACGCTCGGGGAGGGGCACAGATACGCAGTATTTT. Its protein product is CATSRRSGRGTDTQYF.